This T cell receptor (beta chain) was captured by sequencing in a study of blood T cells in healthy people across ages. This clonotype was seen a few times. V lost 5 bases to trimming and J lost 4 bases, with 14 bases between them. The CDR3 totals 14 residues. It was with a sample-barcoded 5' primer and a J-beta primer mix that a second PCR of about 6 to 12 cycles was run. TCRdb re-analysed the 5' RACE reads in MiXCR, keeping a single row per CDR3 protein. The sample lists about 1.8 million distinct CDR3 sequences, 49% occurring once. The extraction recovered at least 5 micrograms of total RNA per sample.

The specimen was blood. The chain is built from TRBV12-3 or TRBV12-4 and TRBJ1-2; D is ambiguous. This receptor was taken from a woman aged 40 to 50 in good health. The CDR3, as DNA: TGTGCCAGCAGTCCGACTGGGGAATTCTATGGCTACACCTTC. This translates into CASSPTGEFYGYTF.